A selection of T cell receptor beta chains follows, all from one sample in a study of OX40 agonist ivuxolimab in advanced cancers. Sequenced by immunoSEQ multiplex PCR; TCRdb stores in-frame clones only, minus some. The table includes about 32,000 clones, roughly 81% detected once. The sample consisted of CD4+ or CD8+ T cells sorted from blood, taken in a trial of the OX40 agonist ivuxolimab. The receptor source for this set is an adult with an advanced solid tumor such as melanoma, head and neck, liver or kidney cancer. Both conserved end residues are part of each CDR3. D genes are given only for firm matches. Rows give clone size only sometimes, using once, few, many, or a class for an expanded clone.

>TRBD1|TRBV5-1|TRBJ2-7|.
TGCGCCAGCAGCCCGGGACAGGGGGCGAAGGAGCAGTACTTC
CASSPGQGAKEQYF
>.|TRBV6-4|TRBJ2-2|.
TGTGCCAGCAGTGGTGGCACCGGGGAGCTGTTTTTT
CASSGGTGELFF
>TRBD2|TRBV28|TRBJ2-7|.
TGTGCCAGCAGTGGTATAGCGGGAGAGGGTTACGAGCAGTACTTC
CASSGIAGEGYEQYF
>.|TRBV19|TRBJ2-1|.
TGTGCCAGTAGTATCAGGGGTGAGCAGTTCTTC
CASSIRGEQFF
>TRBD2|TRBV9|TRBJ2-2|few
TGTGCCAGCAGCCCCCCCTCCGGGAGGGTCACCGGGGAGCTGTTTTTT
CASSPPSGRVTGELFF
>.|TRBV18|TRBJ2-2|.
TGTGCCAGCTCACCAGTTCATAACACCGGGGAGCTGTTTTTT
CASSPVHNTGELFF
>.|TRBV28|TRBJ2-7|.
TGTGCCAGCACCCTTCGGTCTAGCGTAGAGCAGTACTTC
CASTLRSSVEQYF
>TRBD2|TRBV7-9|TRBJ2-3|.
TGTGCCAGCAGCTTAGGTAGCGGGGGCTTTTCAGATACGCAGTATTTT
CASSLGSGGFSDTQYF
>TRBD1|TRBV6-5|TRBJ2-2|.
TGTGCCAGCAGGAACCGGGACAGGGCTCACGGGGAGCTGTTTTTT
CASRNRDRAHGELFF
>.|TRBV6-1|TRBJ2-3|.
TGTGCCAGCACACAAGGGGCCTGGGATACGCAGTATTTT
CASTQGAWDTQYF
>TRBD2|TRBV30|TRBJ2-1|few
TGTGCCTGGAGTGTCCCGGGACTAGCGGGTAATGAGCAGTTCTTC
CAWSVPGLAGNEQFF